Listed below are T cell receptor beta chains from one sample, sequenced in a study of CD4+ T cells in melanoma. Only in-frame clones appear in the TCRdb table, and some are missing; sequencing was by immunoSEQ multiplex PCR. The repertoire has approximately 20,000 clones, 83% of them found once; the top ten carry approximately 5%. The material sequenced was cells from a culture (not recorded whether cultured in vitro). The receptors stem from a human donor with melanoma. The CDR3 runs from the conserved cysteine through the conserved F or W. A D gene is named only where the DNA matches it firmly. The size of a clone is reported for some rows only, either as once, few or many, or as a class for expanded clones.

d_call j_call v_call clone_size cdr3_aa cdr3_nt
TRBD1 TRBJ1-6 TRBV7-9 . CASSGTGVGSPLHF TGTGCCAGCAGCGGTACAGGGGTAGGTTCACCCCTCCACTTT
. TRBJ1-1 TRBV6-1 . CASEGRAGAEAFF TGTGCCAGCGAGGGCAGGGCGGGGGCTGAAGCTTTCTTT
. TRBJ1-2 TRBV2 . CASSGLSEGYTF TGTGCCAGCAGTGGCCTATCTGAAGGCTACACCTTC
. TRBJ1-1 TRBV6-4 . CASSRAGGTEAFF TGTGCCAGCTCCAGGGCCGGGGGCACTGAAGCTTTCTTT
. TRBJ1-2 TRBV27 . CASSRTVNYGYTF TGTGCCAGCAGCCGGACGGTTAACTATGGCTACACCTTC
TRBD2 TRBJ2-7 TRBV5-3 . CARNFSGGLYEQYF TGTGCCAGAAACTTTAGCGGGGGGCTCTACGAGCAGTACTTC
. TRBJ2-5 TRBV7-9 . CASSSRRGLETQYF TGTGCCAGCAGCTCTAGGAGGGGGTTGGAGACCCAGTACTTC
. TRBJ2-3 TRBV7-2 once CASSFKAAITQYF TGTGCCAGCAGCTTTAAAGCGGCGATTACGCAGTATTTT
TRBD2 TRBJ2-3 TRBV6-5 . CASSPRGGSDTQYF TGTGCCAGCAGCCCTCGGGGGGGATCAGATACGCAGTATTTT
. TRBJ1-1 TRBV10-1 few CASSESRTRAEAFF TGCGCCAGCAGTGAGTCGAGGACAAGGGCTGAAGCTTTCTTT
. TRBJ1-3 TRBV19 few CASTMIAYSGNTIYF TGTGCCAGTACCATGATTGCTTATTCTGGAAACACCATATATTTT
TRBD1 TRBJ2-7 TRBV7-3 . CASSVGQAYEQYF TGTGCCAGCAGCGTGGGACAGGCCTACGAGCAGTACTTC
. TRBJ1-3 TRBV5-1 . CASSSDGNSGNTIYF TGCGCCAGCAGCTCGGACGGTAACTCTGGAAACACCATATATTTT
TRBD2 TRBJ2-7 TRBV7-9 . CASSSRAAGAYEQYF TGTGCCAGCAGCTCCCGCGCAGCGGGGGCTTACGAGCAGTACTTC
. TRBJ1-1 TRBV5-1 . CASSLHPNTEAFF TGCGCCAGCAGCTTACATCCCAACACTGAAGCTTTCTTT
. TRBJ1-2 TRBV4-1 . CASSQTWGGGYTF TGCGCCAGCAGCCAAACCTGGGGGGGAGGCTACACCTTC
. TRBJ2-7 TRBV6-5 few CARLVGYYEQYF TGTGCCAGGCTGGTAGGGTACTACGAGCAGTACTTC
. TRBJ1-4 TRBV5-1 . CASSLGVATNEKLFF TGCGCCAGCAGCTTGGGGGTTGCAACTAATGAAAAACTGTTTTTT
. TRBJ2-1 TRBV5-6 once CASSQGLDGDNEQFF TGTGCCAGCAGCCAGGGTTTAGACGGAGATAATGAGCAGTTCTTC
. TRBJ1-3 TRBV7-2 . CASSLVGRISGNTIYF TGTGCCAGCAGCTTAGTGGGACGAATCTCTGGAAACACCATATATTTT
. TRBJ2-3 TRBV11-2 . CASSSPNRGRADTQYF TGTGCCAGCAGCTCGCCTAACAGAGGACGGGCAGATACGCAGTATTTT
TRBD2 TRBJ2-4 TRBV19 . CASSIGGKNIQYF TGTGCCAGTAGTATCGGGGGGAAAAACATTCAGTACTTC
TRBD2 TRBJ2-1 TRBV4-1 . CASSQARLAGGNEQFF TGCGCCAGCAGCCAAGCCCGCCTAGCGGGGGGCAATGAGCAGTTCTTC
TRBD2 TRBJ2-5 TRBV12-5 . CASGSQGRGGQETQYF TGTGCTAGTGGTTCCCAGGGGCGGGGGGGTCAAGAGACCCAGTACTTC
TRBD1 TRBJ1-4 TRBV10-3 . CAIRGDRGSEKLFF TGTGCCATCAGGGGGGACAGGGGGAGTGAAAAACTGTTTTTT
. TRBJ2-4 TRBV30 . CAWSVGSKNIQYF TGTGCCTGGAGTGTAGGGAGCAAAAACATTCAGTACTTC
TRBD1 TRBJ2-1 TRBV18 . CASSQTSGTGFITQFF TGTGCCAGCTCACAAACTTCCGGGACAGGTTTTATTACGCAGTTCTTC
. TRBJ1-5 TRBV7-3 . CASSLMRGQPQHF TGTGCCAGCAGCTTAATGAGGGGTCAGCCCCAGCATTTT
TRBD1 TRBJ1-2 TRBV30 . CAWSMGTVYYGYTF TGTGCCTGGAGTATGGGGACAGTATACTATGGCTACACCTTC
TRBD1 TRBJ2-7 TRBV6-5 . CASGRTGADEQYF TGTGCCAGTGGAAGGACAGGGGCTGATGAGCAGTACTTC
. TRBJ2-2 TRBV21-1 . CASSKEVPAGGPCPGELFF TGTGCCAGCAGCAAAGAGGTCCCAGCGGGGGGGCCGTGCCCCGGGGAGCTGTTTTTT
. TRBJ1-1 TRBV6-5 . CASSRGRRTEAFF TGTGCCAGCAGTCGGGGGCGCCGGACTGAAGCTTTCTTT
. TRBJ1-2 TRBV10-2 . CASRIPTSIYGYTF TGCGCCAGCCGTATCCCGACATCGATTTATGGCTACACCTTC
TRBD1 TRBJ2-7 TRBV19 . CASSIGGTGGAYEQYF TGTGCCAGTAGTATTGGGGGGACAGGAGGCGCCTACGAGCAGTACTTC
. TRBJ1-2 TRBV19 . CASSIGQPGVGYGYTF TGTGCCAGTAGTATTGGACAGCCCGGGGTGGGATATGGCTACACCTTC
. TRBJ2-5 TRBV5-4 . CASSLAGAQETQYF TGTGCCAGCAGCTTGGCAGGGGCTCAAGAGACCCAGTACTTC
. TRBJ1-5 TRBV30 . CAWSAGLDQPQHF TGTGCCTGGAGTGCTGGGTTGGATCAGCCCCAGCATTTT
. TRBJ1-2 TRBV5-4 . CASSPPDHLGFYGYTF TGTGCCAGCAGCCCCCCCGACCACCTCGGGTTCTATGGCTACACCTTC
TRBD1 TRBJ1-1 TRBV5-4 . CASHRGPTEAFF TGTGCCAGCCACAGGGGGCCCACTGAAGCTTTCTTT
. TRBJ1-1 TRBV7-8 once CASSLGVERGGYGMAFF TGTGCCAGCAGCTTAGGGGTAGAGAGGGGAGGCTACGGGATGGCTTTCTTT
. TRBJ1-1 TRBV6-5 once CASSSWTVNTEAFF TGTGCCAGCAGCTCCTGGACGGTAAACACTGAAGCTTTCTTT
. TRBJ2-6 TRBV5-1 . CASRDSGANVLTF TGCGCCAGCAGGGACTCTGGGGCCAACGTCCTGACTTTC
TRBD1 TRBJ2-1 TRBV2 . CASSVRDRRNEQFF TGTGCCAGCAGTGTCCGGGACAGACGAAATGAGCAGTTCTTC
TRBD1 TRBJ2-7 TRBV7-2 . CASSNRDRGREQYF TGTGCCAGCAGCAACCGGGACAGGGGACGCGAGCAGTACTTC
TRBD1 TRBJ1-2 TRBV9 . CASSAGPGTGRIINYGYTF TGTGCCAGCAGCGCGGGACCCGGGACAGGCAGAATTATTAACTATGGCTACACCTTC
. TRBJ1-4 TRBV2 . CAGRQVRNEKLFF TGTGCCGGCAGACAGGTGCGAAATGAAAAACTGTTTTTT
. TRBJ2-1 TRBV18 . CASSPDSWRDNEQFF TGTGCCAGCTCACCTGACTCGTGGCGCGACAATGAGCAGTTCTTC
. TRBJ2-1 TRBV15 . CATSRGLRGEQFF TGTGCCACCAGCAGAGGCCTGCGAGGTGAGCAGTTCTTC
TRBD1 TRBJ2-5 TRBV5-1 . CASSWVGQGQETQYF TGCGCCAGCAGCTGGGTGGGACAGGGGCAAGAGACCCAGTACTTC